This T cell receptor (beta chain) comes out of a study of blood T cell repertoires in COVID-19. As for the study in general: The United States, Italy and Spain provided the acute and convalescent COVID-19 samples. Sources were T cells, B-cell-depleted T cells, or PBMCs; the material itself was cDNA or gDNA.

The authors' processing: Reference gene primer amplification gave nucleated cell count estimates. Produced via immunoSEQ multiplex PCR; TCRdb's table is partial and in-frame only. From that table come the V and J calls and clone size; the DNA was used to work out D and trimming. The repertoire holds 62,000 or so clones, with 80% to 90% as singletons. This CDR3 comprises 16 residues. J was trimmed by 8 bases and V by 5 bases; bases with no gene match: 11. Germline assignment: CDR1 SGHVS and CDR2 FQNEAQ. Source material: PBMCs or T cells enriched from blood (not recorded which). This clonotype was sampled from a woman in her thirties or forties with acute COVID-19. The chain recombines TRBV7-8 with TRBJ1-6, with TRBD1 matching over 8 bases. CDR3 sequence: CASSRPGQGPHSPLHF. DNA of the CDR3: TGTGCCAGCAGCAGGCCTGGACAGGGTCCGCATTCACCCCTCCACTTT.